The clone carrying this T cell receptor (beta chain) has only a few counts. Antigen specificity is unknown. The data are from a study of beta chain features in type 1 diabetes. For the study at large: Researchers looked at 95 million to 140 million sorted cells across all samples. The study's findings and limits: VDJ junctions sequenced from type 1 diabetes patients showed fewer insertions and more deletions. Shorter TCRB CDR3s, moderately but significantly so, marked every one of the four CD4+ subsets in Type 1 diabetes patients.

The CDR3 spans 12 residues. From germline, CDR1 is ENHRY and CDR2 SYGVKD. J lost 5 bases, V lost 9 bases, and 7 bases had no gene match. Markers CD45RO/CCR7/CD25/CD127/CD95/CD27 served to sort CD4+ naive, central memory, regulatory and stem cell-like memory cells. Expressed TCRB transcripts got sequenced, as all isolated RNA was reverse transcribed. The repertoire was sequenced with immunoSEQ multiplex PCR; TCRdb's copy has only in-frame clones and lacks some. The table has around 240,000 clones, 16% seen once. This sequence joins TRBV10-3 and TRBJ2-7; 7 nucleotides agree with TRBD2. This TCR was sampled from a young man with type 1 diabetes. Sequencing used naive CD4+ T cells from blood. The CDR3 coding sequence is TGTGCCATAGGAGCGGGATTACACGAGCAGTACTTC. It encodes CAIGAGLHEQYF.